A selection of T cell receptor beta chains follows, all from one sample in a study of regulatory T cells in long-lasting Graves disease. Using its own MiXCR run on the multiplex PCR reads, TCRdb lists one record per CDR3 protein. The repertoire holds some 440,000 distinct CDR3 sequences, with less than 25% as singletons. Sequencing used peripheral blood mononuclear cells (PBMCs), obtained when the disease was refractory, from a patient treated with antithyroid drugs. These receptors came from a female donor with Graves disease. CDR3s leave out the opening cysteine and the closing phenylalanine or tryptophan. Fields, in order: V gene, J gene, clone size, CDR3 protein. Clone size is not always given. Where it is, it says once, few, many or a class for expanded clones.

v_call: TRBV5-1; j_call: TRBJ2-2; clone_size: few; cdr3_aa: ASSLYRFPPGQVNTGELF
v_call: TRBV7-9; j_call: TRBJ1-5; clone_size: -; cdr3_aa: ASSKETGVGNQPQH
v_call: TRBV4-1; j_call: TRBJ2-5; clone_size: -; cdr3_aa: ASSPTEQETQY
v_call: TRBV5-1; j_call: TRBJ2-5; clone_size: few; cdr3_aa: ASSRSGTQETQY
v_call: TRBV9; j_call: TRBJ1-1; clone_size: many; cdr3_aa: ASSETTGMNTEAF
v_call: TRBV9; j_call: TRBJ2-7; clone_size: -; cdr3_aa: ASSPSGQNEQY
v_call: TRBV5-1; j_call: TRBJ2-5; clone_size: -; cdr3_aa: ASSWRTGGKEKETQY
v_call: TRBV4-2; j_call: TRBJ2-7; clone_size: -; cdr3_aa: ASSQEGGIYEQY
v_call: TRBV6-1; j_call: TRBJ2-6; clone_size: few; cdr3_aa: ASSDETWANVLT
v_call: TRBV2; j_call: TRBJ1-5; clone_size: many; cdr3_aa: ASSEALRMGRPQH
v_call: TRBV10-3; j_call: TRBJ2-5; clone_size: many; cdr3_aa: AISESVTTSTATQY
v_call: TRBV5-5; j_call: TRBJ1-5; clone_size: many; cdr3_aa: ASSLDSYSNQPQH
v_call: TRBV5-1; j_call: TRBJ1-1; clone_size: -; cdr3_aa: ASSLDWDRGLGTEAF
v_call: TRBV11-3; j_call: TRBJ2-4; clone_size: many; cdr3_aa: ASSSGQGPDIQY
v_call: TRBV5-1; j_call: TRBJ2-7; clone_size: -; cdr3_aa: ASTAGVGTYEQY
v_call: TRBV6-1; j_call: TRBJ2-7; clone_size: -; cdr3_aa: ASSDGVRRESEQY
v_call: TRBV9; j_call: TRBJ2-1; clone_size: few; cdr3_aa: ASSGSQGYEQF
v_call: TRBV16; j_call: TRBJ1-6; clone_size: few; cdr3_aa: ASSQSGWDSPLH
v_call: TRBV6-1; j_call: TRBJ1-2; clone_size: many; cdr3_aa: AALSGQNYGYT
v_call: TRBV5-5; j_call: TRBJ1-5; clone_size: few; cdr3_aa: ASSRIVGQPQH
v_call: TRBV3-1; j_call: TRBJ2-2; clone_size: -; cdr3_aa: ASSQVGEDTGELF
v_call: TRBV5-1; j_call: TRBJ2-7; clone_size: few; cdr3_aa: ASSSTPGQGGYEQY
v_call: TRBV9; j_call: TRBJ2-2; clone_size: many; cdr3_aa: ASSARTGETGELF
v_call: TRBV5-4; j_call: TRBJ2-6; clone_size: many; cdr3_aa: ASSLRGYGANVLT
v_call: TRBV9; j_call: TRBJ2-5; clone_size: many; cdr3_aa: ASSEGYVVETQY
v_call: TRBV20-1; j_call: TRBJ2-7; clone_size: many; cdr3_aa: SARGLAYEQY
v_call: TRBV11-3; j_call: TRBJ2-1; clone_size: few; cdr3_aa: ASSQRQKGTYNEQF
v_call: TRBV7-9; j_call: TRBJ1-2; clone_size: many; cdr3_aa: ASSSTGGSYGYT
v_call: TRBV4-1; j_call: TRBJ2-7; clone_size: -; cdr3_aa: ASSPTRRSYEQY
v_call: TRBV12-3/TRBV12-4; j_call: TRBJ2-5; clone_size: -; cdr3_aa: ASSRGLETQY
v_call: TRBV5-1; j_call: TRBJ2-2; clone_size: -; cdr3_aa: ASSMGLAGRYGTGELF
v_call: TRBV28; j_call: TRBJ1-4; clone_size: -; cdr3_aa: ASSRWDEKLF
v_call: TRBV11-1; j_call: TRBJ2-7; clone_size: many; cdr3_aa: ASSLLASEFYEQY
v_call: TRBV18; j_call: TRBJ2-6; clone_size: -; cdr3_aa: ASSPQARVPGANVLT
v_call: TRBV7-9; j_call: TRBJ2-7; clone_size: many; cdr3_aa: ASSRGGLADYEQY
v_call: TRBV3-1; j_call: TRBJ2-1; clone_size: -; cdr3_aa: ASSQEPLLNEQF
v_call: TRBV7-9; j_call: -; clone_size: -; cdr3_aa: ASSSLGPTLH